This TCR beta chain was profiled in a study of technical replicates of blood from a few donors. There are 14 residues in the CDR3. Germline CDR1 and CDR2: LNHDA and SQIVND (reference sequence). V shed 5 bases and J 2 bases; nucleotides not matched to a gene: 3. Generated by immunoSEQ multiplex PCR, the TCRdb table keeps only in-frame clones and is missing some. The table lists roughly 90,000 clones, 90% to 96% of them singletons. What was sequenced was T cells isolated from PBMCs. The chain uses TRBV19 and TRBJ2-3; 8 nucleotides line up with TRBD1. The source of this sequence is a human donor in good health. CDR3 DNA sequence: TGTGCCAGTAGTGAGACAGGGGACACAGATACGCAGTATTTT. Its translation: CASSETGDTDTQYF. The variable domain in full, completed from reference TRBV19 and TRBJ2-3, reads DGGITQSPKYLFRKEGQNVTLSCEQNLNHDAMYWYRQDPGQGLRLIYYSQIVNDFQKGDIAEGYSVSREKKESFPLTVTSAQKNPTAFYLCASSETGDTDTQYFGPGTRLTVL.